This T cell receptor (beta chain) was identified in a study of OX40 agonist ivuxolimab in advanced cancers. Across the whole study: Ivuxolimab was administered intravenously to patients at 0.01 to 10 mg/kg every 2 weeks. Three patients, one with hepatocellular carcinoma and two with cutaneous melanoma, achieved partial responses.

The study's findings and limits: Nonresponders, in some cases, also had low normalized T-cell clonal expansion. By week 6 at 0.1 to 3.0 mg/kg, blood CD4+ and CD8+ T cells had expanded clonally.

V was cut by 6 bases and J by 3 bases, with 8 bases left in between. CDR3 length equals 12 residues. Per germline, CDR1 MNHEY and CDR2 SVGAGI. The table came from immunoSEQ multiplex PCR; TCRdb's copy has only in-frame clones and leaves some out. The table includes tens of thousands of clones, 85% to 90% detected once. As to this clone: The antigen is not known.

The sample was CD4+ or CD8+ T cells sorted from blood, taken in a trial of the OX40 agonist ivuxolimab. V usage is TRBV6-5 and J usage is TRBJ1-2; no clear D. The sequence was obtained from an adult with an advanced solid tumor such as melanoma, head and neck, liver or kidney cancer. CDR3 protein: CASSDAYYGYTF. CDR3 in DNA: TGTGCCAGCAGCGACGCGTACTATGGCTACACCTTC.